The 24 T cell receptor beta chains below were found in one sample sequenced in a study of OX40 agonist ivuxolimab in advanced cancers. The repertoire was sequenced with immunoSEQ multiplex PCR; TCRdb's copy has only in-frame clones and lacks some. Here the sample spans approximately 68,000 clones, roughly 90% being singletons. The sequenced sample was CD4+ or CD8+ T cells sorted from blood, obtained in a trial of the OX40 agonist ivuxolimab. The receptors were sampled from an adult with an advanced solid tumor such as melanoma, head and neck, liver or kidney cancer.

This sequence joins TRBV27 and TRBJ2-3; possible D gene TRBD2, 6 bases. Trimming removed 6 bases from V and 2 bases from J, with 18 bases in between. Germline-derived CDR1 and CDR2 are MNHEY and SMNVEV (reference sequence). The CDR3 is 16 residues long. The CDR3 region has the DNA TGTGCCAGCAGGGAGGCGTCGCGGGGACCCACAGATACGCAGTATTTT. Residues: CASREASRGPTDTQYF.

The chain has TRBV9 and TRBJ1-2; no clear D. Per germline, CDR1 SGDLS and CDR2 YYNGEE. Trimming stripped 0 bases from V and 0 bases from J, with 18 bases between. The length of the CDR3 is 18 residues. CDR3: CASSVGQDPRRANYGYTF. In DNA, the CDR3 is TGTGCCAGCAGCGTAGGGCAGGACCCACGACGAGCTAACTATGGCTACACCTTC.

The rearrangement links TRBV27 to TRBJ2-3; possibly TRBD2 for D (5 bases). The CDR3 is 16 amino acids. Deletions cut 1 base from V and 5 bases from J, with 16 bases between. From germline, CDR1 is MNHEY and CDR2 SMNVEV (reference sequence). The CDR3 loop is CASSLFQVVGGDTQYF. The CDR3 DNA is TGTGCCAGCAGTTTATTTCAGGTGGTAGGAGGAGATACGCAGTATTTT.

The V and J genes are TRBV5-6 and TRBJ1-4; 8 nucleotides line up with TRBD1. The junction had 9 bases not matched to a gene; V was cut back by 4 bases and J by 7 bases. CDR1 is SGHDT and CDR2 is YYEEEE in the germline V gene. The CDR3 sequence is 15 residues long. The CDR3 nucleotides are TGTGCCAGCAGCCGGACAGGGACCGGGAGTGAAAAACTGTTTTTT. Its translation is CASSRTGTGSEKLFF.

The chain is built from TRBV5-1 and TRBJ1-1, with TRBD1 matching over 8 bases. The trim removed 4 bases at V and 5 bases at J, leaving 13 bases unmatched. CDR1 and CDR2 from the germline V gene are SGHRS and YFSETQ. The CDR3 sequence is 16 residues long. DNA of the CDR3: TGCGCCAGCAGCGCCGAGGTTGGACAGGGATGGACTGAAGCTTTCTTT. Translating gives CASSAEVGQGWTEAFF.

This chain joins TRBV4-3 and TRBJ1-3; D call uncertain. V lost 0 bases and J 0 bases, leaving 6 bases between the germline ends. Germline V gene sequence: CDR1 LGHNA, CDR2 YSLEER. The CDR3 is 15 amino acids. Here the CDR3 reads CASSQEWSSGNTIYF. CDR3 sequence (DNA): TGCGCCAGCAGCCAAGAATGGAGCTCTGGAAACACCATATATTTT.

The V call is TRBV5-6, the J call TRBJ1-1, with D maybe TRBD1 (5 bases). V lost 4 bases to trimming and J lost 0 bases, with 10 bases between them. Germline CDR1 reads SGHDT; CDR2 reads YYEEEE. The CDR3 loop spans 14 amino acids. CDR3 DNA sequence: TGTGCCAGCAGCGCAAGGGGCATGAACACTGAAGCTTTCTTT. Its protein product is CASSARGMNTEAFF.

CDR3 sequence: CASTITGTASYEQYF. The CDR3 nucleotides are TGTGCCAGCACCATTACCGGGACAGCTTCCTACGAGCAGTACTTC. This chain uses TRBV7-2 with TRBJ2-7, with 7 bases that match TRBD1. With V trimmed by 7 bases and J by 1 base, 10 bases remained unmatched. There are 15 residues in the CDR3. Looked up from germline, CDR1 is SGHTA and CDR2 is FQGNSA.

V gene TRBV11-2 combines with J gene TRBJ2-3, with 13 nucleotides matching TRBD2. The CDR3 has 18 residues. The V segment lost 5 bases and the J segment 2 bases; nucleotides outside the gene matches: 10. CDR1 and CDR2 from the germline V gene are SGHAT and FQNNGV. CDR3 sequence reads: CASSHGTSGDLYTDTQYF. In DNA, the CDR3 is TGTGCCAGCAGCCATGGGACTAGCGGGGACCTCTACACAGATACGCAGTATTTT.

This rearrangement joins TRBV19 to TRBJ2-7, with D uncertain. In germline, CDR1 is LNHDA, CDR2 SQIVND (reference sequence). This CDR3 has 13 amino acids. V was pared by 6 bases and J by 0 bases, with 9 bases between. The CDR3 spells CASSSGTSYEQYF. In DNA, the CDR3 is TGTGCCAGTAGCTCCGGAACCTCCTACGAGCAGTACTTC.

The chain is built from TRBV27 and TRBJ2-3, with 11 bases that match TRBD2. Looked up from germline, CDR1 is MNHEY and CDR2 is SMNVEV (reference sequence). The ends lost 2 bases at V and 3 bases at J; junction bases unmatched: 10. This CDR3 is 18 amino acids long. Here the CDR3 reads CASSLRPLAGVWTDTQYF. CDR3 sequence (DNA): TGTGCCAGCAGTTTAAGGCCACTAGCGGGGGTTTGGACAGATACGCAGTATTTT.

The DNA of the CDR3 is TGTGCCAGCAGCTTGAACAGGCTTAACTACGAGCAGTACTTC. Amino acids: CASSLNRLNYEQYF. The V gene is TRBV5-6, the J gene TRBJ2-7; weak D call: TRBD1 (5 bases). Germline-derived CDR1 and CDR2 are SGHDT and YYEEEE. The CDR3 totals 14 residues. Trimming stripped 1 base from V and 3 bases from J, with 11 bases between.

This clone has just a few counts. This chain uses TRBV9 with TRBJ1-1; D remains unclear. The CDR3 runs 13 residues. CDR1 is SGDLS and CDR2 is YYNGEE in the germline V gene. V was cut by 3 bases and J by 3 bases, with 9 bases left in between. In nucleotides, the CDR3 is TGTGCCAGCAGCGCCGACGAGGACACTGAAGCTTTCTTT. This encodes CASSADEDTEAFF.

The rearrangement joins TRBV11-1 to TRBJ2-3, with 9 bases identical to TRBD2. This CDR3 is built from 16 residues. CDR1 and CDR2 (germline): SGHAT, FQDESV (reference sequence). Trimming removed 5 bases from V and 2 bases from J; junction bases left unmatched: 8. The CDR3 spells CASSRFSGGLTDTQYF. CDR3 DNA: TGTGCCAGCAGCCGTTTTAGCGGGGGTCTCACAGATACGCAGTATTTT.

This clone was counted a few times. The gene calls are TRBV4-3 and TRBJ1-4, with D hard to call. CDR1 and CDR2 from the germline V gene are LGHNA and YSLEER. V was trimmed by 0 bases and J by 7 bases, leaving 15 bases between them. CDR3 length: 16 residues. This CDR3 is CASSQDLDHIFEKLFF. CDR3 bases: TGCGCCAGCAGCCAAGATTTAGACCATATCTTTGAAAAACTGTTTTTT.

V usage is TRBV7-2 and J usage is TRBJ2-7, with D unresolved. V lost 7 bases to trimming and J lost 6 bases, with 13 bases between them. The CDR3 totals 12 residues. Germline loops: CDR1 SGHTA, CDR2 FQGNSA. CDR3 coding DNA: TGTGCCAGCACCCTCTCGGCCCCCGAGCAGTACTTC. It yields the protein CASTLSAPEQYF.

The CDR3 is CASSPTTADEQYF. In nucleotides, the CDR3 is TGTGCCAGCAGCCCCACCACCGCAGACGAGCAGTACTTC. The chain links TRBV7-9 to TRBJ2-7; D is undetermined. The CDR3 consists of 13 residues. Trimming removed 5 bases at V and 5 bases at J, with 13 bases between. Germline V CDR1 and CDR2: SEHNR, FQNEAQ (reference sequence). Drawing the rest from reference TRBV7-9 and TRBJ2-7, the complete variable domain is DTGVSQNPRHKITKRGQNVTFRCDPISEHNRLYWYRQTLGQGPEFLTYFQNEAQLEKSRLLSDRFSAERPKGSFSTLEIQRTEQGDSAMYLCASSPTTADEQYFGPGTRLTVT.

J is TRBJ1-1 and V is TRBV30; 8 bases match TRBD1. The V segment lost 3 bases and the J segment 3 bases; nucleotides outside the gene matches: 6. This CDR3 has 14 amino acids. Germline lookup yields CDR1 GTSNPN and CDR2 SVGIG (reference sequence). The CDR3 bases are TGTGCCTGGAGCCCTGGACAGGGCCACACTGAAGCTTTCTTT. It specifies CAWSPGQGHTEAFF.

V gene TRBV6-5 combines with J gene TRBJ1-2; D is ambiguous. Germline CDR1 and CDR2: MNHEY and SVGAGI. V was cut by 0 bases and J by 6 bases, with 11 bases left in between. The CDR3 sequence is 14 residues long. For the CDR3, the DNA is TGTGCCAGCAGTTACTCTAGGACGCTGGATGGCTACACCTTC. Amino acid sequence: CASSYSRTLDGYTF.

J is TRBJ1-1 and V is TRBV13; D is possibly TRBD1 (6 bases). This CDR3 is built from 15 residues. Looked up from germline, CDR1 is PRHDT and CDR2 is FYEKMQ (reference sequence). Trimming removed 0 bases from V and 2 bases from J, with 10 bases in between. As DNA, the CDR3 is TGTGCCAGCAGCTTAGGTTTCAGGGGAAACACTGAAGCTTTCTTT. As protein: CASSLGFRGNTEAFF.

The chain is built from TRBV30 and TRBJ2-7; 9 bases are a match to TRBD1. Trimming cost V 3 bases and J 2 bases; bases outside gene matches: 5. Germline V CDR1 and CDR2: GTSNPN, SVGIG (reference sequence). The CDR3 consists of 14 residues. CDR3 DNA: TGTGCCTGGAGGGACCGGGACAGGGCCTACGAGCAGTACTTC. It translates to CAWRDRDRAYEQYF. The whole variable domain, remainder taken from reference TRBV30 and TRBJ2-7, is SQTIHQWPATLVQPVGSPLSLECTVEGTSNPNLYWYRQAAGRGLQLLFYSVGIGQISSEVPQNLSASRPQDRQFILSSKKLLLSDSGFYLCAWRDRDRAYEQYFGPGTRLTVT.

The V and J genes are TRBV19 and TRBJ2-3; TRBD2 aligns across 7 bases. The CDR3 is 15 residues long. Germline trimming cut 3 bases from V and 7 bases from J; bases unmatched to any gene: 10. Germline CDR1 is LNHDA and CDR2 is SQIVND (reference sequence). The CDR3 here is CASSINAGEGNTQYF. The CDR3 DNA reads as TGTGCCAGTAGTATTAATGCGGGGGAGGGGAATACGCAGTATTTT.

CDR3 region: CASSSPSGGVYNEQFF. CDR3 bases: TGTGCCAGCAGCTCCCCTAGCGGGGGGGTCTACAATGAGCAGTTCTTC. The chain carries TRBV5-8 and TRBJ2-1; TRBD2 aligns across 12 bases. There are 16 residues in the CDR3. Per germline, CDR1 SGHTS and CDR2 YDEGEE. V shed 3 bases, J shed 3 bases, and the junction held 4 bases outside the gene matches.

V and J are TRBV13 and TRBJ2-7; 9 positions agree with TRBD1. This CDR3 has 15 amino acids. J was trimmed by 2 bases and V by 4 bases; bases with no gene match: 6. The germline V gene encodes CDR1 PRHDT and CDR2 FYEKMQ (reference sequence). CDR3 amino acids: CASSSKDRGAYEQYF. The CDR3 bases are TGTGCCAGCAGCTCCAAGGACAGGGGCGCCTACGAGCAGTACTTC. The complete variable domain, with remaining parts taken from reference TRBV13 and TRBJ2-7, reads AAGVIQSPRHLIKEKRETATLKCYPIPRHDTVYWYQQGPGQDPQFLISFYEKMQSDKGSIPDRFSAQQFSDYHSELNMSSLELGDSALYFCASSSKDRGAYEQYFGPGTRLTVT.